The clone carrying this T cell receptor beta chain was recorded at least ten times. What it binds is unknown. The data derive from a study of T cell repertoires in cytomegalovirus infection. Study-level points and caveats: In two of eight donors, the top clonotype was HLA-C-restricted CMV-specific.

Each CDR3 protein gets one entry after TCRdb re-called the reads with MiXCR. The repertoire holds hundreds of thousands of distinct CDR3 sequences, with 8% to 9.5% as singletons. Sequencing was carried out using PBMCs. This receptor was identified in a human donor in good health (CMV status not recorded). Some clones in this sample may be carry-over from other donors' samples.

The CDR3 coding sequence is TGTGCCAGCAGCTTAGGCAGGGGAGAAGAAAAACTGTTTTTT. Encoded protein: CASSLGRGEEKLFF. The J gene is TRBJ1-4, the V gene TRBV7-2; TRBD1 is a possible D gene (6 bases). Trimming shortened V by 1 base and J by 8 bases, and 11 bases separated the two germline ends. The germline V gene encodes CDR1 SGHTA and CDR2 FQGNSA. The CDR3 totals 14 residues.